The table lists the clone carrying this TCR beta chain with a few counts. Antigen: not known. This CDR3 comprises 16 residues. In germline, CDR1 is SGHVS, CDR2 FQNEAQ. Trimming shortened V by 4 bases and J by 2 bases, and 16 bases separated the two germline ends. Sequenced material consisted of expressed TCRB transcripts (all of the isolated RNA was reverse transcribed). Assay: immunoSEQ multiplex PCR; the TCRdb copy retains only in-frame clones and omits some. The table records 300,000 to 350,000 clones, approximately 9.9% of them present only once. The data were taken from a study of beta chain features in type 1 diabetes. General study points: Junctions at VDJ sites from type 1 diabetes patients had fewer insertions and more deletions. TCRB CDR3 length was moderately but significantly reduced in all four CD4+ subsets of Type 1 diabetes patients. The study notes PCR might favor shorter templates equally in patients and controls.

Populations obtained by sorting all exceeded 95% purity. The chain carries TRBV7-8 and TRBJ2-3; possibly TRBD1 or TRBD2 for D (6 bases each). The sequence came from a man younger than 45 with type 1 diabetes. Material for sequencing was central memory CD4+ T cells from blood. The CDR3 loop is CASSSTSGAPTDTQYF. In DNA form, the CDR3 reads TGTGCCAGCAGCTCGACTTCGGGGGCGCCCACAGATACGCAGTATTTT.